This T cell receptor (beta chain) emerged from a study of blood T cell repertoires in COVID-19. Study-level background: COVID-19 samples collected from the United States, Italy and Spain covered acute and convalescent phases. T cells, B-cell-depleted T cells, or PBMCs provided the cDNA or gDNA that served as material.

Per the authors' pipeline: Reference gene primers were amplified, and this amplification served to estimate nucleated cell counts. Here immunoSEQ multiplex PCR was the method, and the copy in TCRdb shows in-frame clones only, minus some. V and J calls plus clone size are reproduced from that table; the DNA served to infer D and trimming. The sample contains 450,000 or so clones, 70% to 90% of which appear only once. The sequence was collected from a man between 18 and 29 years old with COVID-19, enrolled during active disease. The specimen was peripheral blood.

CDR3 region: CSVEERGGNEQYF. The CDR3 DNA is TGCAGCGTTGAAGAGAGAGGGGGAAACGAGCAGTACTTC. The rearrangement links TRBV29-1 to TRBJ2-7; the D gene is possibly TRBD1 (6 bases). CDR3 size: 13 residues. The V gene lost 0 bases and the J gene lost 5 bases, with 11 bases spanning the gap. Germline CDR1 is SQVTM and CDR2 is ANQGSEA.